This T cell receptor beta chain was sequenced for a study of T cells in localized non-small cell lung cancer. Sequencing was performed with immunoSEQ multiplex PCR; in TCRdb, only in-frame clones are kept and a portion is missing. The sample lists 70,000 to 75,000 clones, less than 85% seen once, with under 1.5% in the top ten. This CDR3 is 12 amino acids long. Germline V gives CDR1 SGDLS, CDR2 YYNGEE. Trimming cost V 5 bases and J 2 bases, with 4 bases left between them. In regard to this clone: Its antigen is unidentified.

The study, taken as a whole, reports: Turning up in adjacent lung were a median about 61 of the top 100 tumor clones. Greater blood T cell density accompanied longer overall survival. T cell clonality was highest in uninvolved adjacent lung, above tumor.

Specimen: peripheral blood, collected before any cancer treatment. This clonotype was sampled from a female donor of 60 years or more with stage I lung adenocarcinoma. The chain is built from TRBV9 and TRBJ2-2, with D unresolved. In DNA form, the CDR3 reads TGTGCCAGCAGTACTAACACCGGGGAGCTGTTTTTT. It specifies CASSTNTGELFF.